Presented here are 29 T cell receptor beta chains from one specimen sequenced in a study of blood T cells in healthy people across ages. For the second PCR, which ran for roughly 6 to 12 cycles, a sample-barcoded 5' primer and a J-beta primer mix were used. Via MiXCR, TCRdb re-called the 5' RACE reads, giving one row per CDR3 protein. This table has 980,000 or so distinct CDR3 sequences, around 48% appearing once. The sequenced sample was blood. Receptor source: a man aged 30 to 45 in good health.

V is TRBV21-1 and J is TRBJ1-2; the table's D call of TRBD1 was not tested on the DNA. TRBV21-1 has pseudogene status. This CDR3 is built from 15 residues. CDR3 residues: CASSKVRGRNYGYTF. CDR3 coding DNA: TGTGCCAGCAGCAAAGTTAGGGGCCGTAACTATGGCTACACCTTC.

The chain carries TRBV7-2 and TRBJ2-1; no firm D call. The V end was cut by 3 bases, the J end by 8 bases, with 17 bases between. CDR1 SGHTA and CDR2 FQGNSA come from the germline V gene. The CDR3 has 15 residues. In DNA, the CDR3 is TGTGCCAGCAGCTTCATCGCCCGCCACGCTGATGAGCAGTTCTTC. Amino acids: CASSFIARHADEQFF.

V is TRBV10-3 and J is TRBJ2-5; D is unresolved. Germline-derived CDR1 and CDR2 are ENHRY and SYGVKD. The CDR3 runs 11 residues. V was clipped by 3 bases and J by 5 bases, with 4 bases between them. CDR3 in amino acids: CAISDAETQYF. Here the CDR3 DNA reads TGTGCCATCAGTGATGCCGAGACCCAGTACTTC.

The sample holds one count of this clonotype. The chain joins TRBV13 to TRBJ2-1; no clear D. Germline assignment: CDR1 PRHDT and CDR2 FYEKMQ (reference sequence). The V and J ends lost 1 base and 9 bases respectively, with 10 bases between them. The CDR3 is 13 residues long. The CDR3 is CASSLALRGEQFF. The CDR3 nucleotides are TGTGCCAGCAGCTTAGCTCTTCGAGGTGAGCAGTTCTTC.

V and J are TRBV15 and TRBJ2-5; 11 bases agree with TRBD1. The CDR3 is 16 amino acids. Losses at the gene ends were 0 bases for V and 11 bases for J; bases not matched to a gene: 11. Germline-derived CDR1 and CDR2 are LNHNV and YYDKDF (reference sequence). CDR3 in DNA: TGTGCCACCAGCAGAGAAGGACAGGGGGCTAGCAATGAGCAGTACTTC. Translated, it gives CATSREGQGASNEQYF.

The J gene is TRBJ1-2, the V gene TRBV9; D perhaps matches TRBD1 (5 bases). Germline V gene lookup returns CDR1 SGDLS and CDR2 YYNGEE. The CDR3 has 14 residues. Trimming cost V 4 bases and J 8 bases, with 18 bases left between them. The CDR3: CASSPYGAGMGYTF. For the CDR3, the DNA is TGTGCCAGCAGCCCCTACGGAGCAGGGATGGGCTACACCTTC.

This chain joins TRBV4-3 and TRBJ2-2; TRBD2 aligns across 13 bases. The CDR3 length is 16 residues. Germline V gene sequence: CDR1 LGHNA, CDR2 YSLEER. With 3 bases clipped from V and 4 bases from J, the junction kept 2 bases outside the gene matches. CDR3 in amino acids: CASSQGLAGPTGELFF. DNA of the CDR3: TGCGCCAGCAGCCAGGGACTAGCGGGGCCCACCGGGGAGCTGTTTTTT.

The CDR3 is CASSSYTGYEDTQYF. The CDR3 coding sequence is TGTGCCAGCAGTTCATATACAGGGTATGAAGATACGCAGTATTTT. The chain carries TRBV6-2 or TRBV6-3 and TRBJ2-3, with a tentative D call TRBD1 (6 bases). V shed 4 bases and J shed 5 bases, with 16 bases lying between them. In germline, CDR1 is MNHEY, CDR2 SVGEGT. The CDR3 totals 15 residues.

The CDR3 nucleotides are TGTGCCAGCAACCCGGACGGATATAGAACCTACAATGAGCAGTTCTTC. It specifies CASNPDGYRTYNEQFF. The rearrangement joins TRBV6-2 or TRBV6-3 to TRBJ2-1; no clear D. The CDR3 totals 16 residues. From germline, CDR1 is MNHEY and CDR2 SVGEGT. V shed 7 bases and J shed 2 bases, with 18 bases lying between them.

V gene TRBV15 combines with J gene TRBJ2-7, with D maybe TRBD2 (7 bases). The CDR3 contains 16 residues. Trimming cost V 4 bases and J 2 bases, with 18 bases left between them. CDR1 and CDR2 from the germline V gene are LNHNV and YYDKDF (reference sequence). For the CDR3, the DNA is TGTGCCACCAGCACGAGGGAGGGGGGGCGTGCCTACGAGCAGTACTTC. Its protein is CATSTREGGRAYEQYF.

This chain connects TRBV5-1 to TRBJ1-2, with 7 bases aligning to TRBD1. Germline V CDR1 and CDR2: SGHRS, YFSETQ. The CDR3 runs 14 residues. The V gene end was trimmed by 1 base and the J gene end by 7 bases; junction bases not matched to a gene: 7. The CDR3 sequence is CASSLTGVKTGYTF. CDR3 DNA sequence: TGCGCCAGCAGCTTGACAGGGGTGAAGACTGGCTACACCTTC.

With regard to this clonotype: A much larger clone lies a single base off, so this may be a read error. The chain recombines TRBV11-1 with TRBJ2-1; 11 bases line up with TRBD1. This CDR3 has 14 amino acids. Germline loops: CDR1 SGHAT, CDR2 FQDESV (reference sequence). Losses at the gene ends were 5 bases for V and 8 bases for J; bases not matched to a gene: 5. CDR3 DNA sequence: TGTGCCAGCAGCGCGGACAGGGGGCTATATGAGCAGTTCTTC. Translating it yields CASSADRGLYEQFF.

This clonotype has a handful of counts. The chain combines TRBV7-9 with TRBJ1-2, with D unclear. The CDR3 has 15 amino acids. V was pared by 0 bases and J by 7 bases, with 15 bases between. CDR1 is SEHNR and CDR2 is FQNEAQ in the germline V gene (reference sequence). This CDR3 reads CASSLAGRNTPGYTF. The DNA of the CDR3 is TGTGCCAGCAGCTTAGCAGGAAGGAATACCCCTGGCTACACCTTC.

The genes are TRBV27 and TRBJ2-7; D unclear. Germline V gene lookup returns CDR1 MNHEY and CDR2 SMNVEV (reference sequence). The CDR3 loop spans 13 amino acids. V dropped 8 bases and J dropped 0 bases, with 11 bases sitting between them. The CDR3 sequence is CASGRSSSYEQYF. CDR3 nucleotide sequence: TGTGCCAGCGGTCGGTCTAGCTCCTACGAGCAGTACTTC.

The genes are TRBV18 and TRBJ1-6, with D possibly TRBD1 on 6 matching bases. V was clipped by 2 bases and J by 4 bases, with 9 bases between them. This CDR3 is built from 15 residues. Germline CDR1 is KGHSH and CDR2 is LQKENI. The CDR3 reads CASSPSGQYNSPLHF. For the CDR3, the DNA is TGTGCCAGCTCACCATCAGGACAGTATAATTCACCCCTCCACTTT.

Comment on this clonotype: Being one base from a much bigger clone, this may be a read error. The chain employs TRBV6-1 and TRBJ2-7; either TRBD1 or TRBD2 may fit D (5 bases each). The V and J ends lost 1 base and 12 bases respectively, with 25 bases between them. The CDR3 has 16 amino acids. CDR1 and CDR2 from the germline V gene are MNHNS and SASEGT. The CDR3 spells CASSEVVASKPGTRYF. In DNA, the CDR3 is TGTGCCAGCAGTGAAGTAGTAGCGTCGAAGCCTGGGACCCGGTACTTC.

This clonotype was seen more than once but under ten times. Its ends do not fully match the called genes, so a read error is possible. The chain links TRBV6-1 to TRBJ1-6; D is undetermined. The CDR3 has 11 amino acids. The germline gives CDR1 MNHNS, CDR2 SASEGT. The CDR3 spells CASREGPHLHF. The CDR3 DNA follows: TGTGCTAGCAGAGAAGGACCGCACCTCCACTTT.

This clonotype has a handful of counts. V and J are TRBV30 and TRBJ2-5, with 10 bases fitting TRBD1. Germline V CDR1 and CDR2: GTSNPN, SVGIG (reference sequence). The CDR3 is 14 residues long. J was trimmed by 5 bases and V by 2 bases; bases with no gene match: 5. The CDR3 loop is CAWSRGTGEETQYF. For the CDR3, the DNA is TGTGCCTGGAGTAGAGGGACAGGGGAGGAGACCCAGTACTTC. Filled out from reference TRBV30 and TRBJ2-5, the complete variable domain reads SQTIHQWPATLVQPVGSPLSLECTVEGTSNPNLYWYRQAAGRGLQLLFYSVGIGQISSEVPQNLSASRPQDRQFILSSKKLLLSDSGFYLCAWSRGTGEETQYFGPGTRLLVL.

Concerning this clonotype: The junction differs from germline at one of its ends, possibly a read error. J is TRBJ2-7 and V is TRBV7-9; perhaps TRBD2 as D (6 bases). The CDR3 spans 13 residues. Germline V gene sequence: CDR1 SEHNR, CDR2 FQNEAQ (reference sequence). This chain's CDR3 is CAGSLAAAYEQYF. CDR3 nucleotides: TGTGCCGGCAGCTTAGCGGCCGCTTACGAGCAGTACTTC.

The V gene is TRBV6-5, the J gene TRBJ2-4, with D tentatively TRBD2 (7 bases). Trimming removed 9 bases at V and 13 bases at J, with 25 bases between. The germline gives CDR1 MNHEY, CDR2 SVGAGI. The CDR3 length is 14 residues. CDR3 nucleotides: TGTGCCAGGGTCGAAGGGGGGGCGAAGGGAGAGCAGTACTTC. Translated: CARVEGGAKGEQYF.

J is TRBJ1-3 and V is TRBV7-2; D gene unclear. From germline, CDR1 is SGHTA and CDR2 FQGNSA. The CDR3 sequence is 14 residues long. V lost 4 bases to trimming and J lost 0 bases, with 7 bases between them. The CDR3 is CASSSESSGNTIYF. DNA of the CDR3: TGTGCCAGCAGCTCAGAGAGCTCTGGAAACACCATATATTTT.

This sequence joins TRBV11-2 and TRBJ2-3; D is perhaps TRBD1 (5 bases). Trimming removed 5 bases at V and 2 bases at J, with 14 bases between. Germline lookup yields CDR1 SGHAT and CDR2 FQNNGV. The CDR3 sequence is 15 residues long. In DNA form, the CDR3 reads TGTGCCAGCAGCCCAAGACAGAGCCCCACAGATACGCAGTATTTT. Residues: CASSPRQSPTDTQYF.

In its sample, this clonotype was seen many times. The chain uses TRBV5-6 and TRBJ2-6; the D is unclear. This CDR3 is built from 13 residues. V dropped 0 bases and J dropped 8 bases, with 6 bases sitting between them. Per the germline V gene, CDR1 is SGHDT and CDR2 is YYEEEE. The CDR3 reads CASSLDVTNVLTF. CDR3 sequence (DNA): TGTGCCAGCAGCTTGGATGTGACCAACGTCCTGACTTTC.

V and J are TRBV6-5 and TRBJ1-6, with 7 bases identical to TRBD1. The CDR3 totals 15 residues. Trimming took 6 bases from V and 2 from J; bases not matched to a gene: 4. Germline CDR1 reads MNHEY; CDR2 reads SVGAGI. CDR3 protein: CASSRQGTYNSPLHF. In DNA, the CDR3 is TGTGCCAGCAGCCGACAGGGAACCTATAATTCACCCCTCCACTTT.

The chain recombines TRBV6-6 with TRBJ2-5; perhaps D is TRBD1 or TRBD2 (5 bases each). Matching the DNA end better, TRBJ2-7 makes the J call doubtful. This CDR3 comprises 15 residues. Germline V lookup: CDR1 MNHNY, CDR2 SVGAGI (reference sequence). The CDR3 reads CASSYSAGTTIEQYF. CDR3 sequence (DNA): TGTGCCAGCAGTTACTCGGCCGGGACCACAATCGAGCAGTACTTC.

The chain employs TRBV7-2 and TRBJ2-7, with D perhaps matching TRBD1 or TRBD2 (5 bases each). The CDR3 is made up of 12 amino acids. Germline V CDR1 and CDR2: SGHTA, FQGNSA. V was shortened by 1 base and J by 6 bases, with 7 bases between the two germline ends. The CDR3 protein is CASSLDGGEQYF. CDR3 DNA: TGTGCCAGCAGCTTAGATGGGGGCGAGCAGTACTTC.

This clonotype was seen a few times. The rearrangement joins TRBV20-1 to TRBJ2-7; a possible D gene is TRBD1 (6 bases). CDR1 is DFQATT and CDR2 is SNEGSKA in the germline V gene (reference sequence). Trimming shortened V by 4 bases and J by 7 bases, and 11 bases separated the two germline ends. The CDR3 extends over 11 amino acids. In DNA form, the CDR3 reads TGCAGTGCTATTCAGGGGTATGAGCAGTACTTC. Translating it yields CSAIQGYEQYF.

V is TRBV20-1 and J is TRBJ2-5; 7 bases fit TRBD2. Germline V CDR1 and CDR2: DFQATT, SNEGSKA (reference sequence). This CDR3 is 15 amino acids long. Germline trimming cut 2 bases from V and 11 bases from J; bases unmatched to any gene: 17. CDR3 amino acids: CSARPTTSPYNEQYF. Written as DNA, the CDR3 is TGCAGTGCTAGACCCACGACTAGCCCCTACAATGAGCAGTACTTC.

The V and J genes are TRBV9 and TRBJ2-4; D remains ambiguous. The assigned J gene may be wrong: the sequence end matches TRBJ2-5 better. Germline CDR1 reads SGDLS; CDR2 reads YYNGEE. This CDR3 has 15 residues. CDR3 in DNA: TGTGCCAGCAGCGCCTCCTGGGCAGCCCAAGAGACCCAGTACTTC. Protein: CASSASWAAQETQYF.